Given below is one T cell receptor beta chain in context. The CDR3 contains 15 residues. V lost 6 bases and J lost 2, with 14 bases in between. In germline, CDR1 is MNHNS, CDR2 SASEGT. The data belong to a study of T cell changes during pregnancy in multiple sclerosis. Profiling relied on immunoSEQ multiplex PCR, and the TCRdb table lists in-frame clones only, not all of them. The sample carries roughly 66,000 clones, around 92% recorded once. This clonotype was obtained from a female donor with multiple sclerosis, enrolled in a pregnancy study. The specimen comprised peripheral blood, sampled in the first trimester of pregnancy. The gene calls are TRBV6-1 and TRBJ1-5, with D tentatively TRBD1 (5 bases). This chain's CDR3 is CASRTGGSGNQPQHF. The DNA of the CDR3 is TGTGCCAGCAGGACCGGGGGAAGCGGCAATCAGCCCCAGCATTTT.